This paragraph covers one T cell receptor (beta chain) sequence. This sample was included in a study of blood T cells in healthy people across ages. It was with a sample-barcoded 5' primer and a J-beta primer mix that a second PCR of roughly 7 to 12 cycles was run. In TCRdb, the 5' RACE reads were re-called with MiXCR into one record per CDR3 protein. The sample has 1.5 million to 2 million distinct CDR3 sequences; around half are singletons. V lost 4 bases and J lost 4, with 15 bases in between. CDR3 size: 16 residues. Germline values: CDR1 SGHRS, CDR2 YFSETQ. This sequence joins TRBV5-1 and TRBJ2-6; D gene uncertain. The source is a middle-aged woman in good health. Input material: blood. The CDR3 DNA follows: TGCGCCAGCAGCCTTTTTGGTGACTCCGGGGCCAACGTCCTGACTTTC. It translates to CASSLFGDSGANVLTF.